This T cell receptor (beta chain) is drawn from a study of OX40 agonist ivuxolimab in advanced cancers. Trimming took 5 bases from V and 2 from J, leaving 6 bases between them. This CDR3 is built from 12 residues. CDR1 is LGHNA, CDR2 YNFKEQ, per germline. TCRdb's table, derived via immunoSEQ multiplex PCR, lists solely in-frame clones and lacks some. The top ten hold roughly 9.9% of the sample, which has about 48,000 clones, roughly 81% seen once. The J gene is TRBJ2-5, the V gene TRBV4-2; D is uncertain. The sequencing here drew on CD4+ or CD8+ T cells sorted from blood, taken in a trial of the OX40 agonist ivuxolimab. The receptor's source is an adult with an advanced solid tumor such as melanoma, head and neck, liver or kidney cancer. The CDR3 protein is CASSSEQETQYF. The CDR3 region has the DNA TGTGCCAGCAGCAGCGAGCAAGAGACCCAGTACTTC.